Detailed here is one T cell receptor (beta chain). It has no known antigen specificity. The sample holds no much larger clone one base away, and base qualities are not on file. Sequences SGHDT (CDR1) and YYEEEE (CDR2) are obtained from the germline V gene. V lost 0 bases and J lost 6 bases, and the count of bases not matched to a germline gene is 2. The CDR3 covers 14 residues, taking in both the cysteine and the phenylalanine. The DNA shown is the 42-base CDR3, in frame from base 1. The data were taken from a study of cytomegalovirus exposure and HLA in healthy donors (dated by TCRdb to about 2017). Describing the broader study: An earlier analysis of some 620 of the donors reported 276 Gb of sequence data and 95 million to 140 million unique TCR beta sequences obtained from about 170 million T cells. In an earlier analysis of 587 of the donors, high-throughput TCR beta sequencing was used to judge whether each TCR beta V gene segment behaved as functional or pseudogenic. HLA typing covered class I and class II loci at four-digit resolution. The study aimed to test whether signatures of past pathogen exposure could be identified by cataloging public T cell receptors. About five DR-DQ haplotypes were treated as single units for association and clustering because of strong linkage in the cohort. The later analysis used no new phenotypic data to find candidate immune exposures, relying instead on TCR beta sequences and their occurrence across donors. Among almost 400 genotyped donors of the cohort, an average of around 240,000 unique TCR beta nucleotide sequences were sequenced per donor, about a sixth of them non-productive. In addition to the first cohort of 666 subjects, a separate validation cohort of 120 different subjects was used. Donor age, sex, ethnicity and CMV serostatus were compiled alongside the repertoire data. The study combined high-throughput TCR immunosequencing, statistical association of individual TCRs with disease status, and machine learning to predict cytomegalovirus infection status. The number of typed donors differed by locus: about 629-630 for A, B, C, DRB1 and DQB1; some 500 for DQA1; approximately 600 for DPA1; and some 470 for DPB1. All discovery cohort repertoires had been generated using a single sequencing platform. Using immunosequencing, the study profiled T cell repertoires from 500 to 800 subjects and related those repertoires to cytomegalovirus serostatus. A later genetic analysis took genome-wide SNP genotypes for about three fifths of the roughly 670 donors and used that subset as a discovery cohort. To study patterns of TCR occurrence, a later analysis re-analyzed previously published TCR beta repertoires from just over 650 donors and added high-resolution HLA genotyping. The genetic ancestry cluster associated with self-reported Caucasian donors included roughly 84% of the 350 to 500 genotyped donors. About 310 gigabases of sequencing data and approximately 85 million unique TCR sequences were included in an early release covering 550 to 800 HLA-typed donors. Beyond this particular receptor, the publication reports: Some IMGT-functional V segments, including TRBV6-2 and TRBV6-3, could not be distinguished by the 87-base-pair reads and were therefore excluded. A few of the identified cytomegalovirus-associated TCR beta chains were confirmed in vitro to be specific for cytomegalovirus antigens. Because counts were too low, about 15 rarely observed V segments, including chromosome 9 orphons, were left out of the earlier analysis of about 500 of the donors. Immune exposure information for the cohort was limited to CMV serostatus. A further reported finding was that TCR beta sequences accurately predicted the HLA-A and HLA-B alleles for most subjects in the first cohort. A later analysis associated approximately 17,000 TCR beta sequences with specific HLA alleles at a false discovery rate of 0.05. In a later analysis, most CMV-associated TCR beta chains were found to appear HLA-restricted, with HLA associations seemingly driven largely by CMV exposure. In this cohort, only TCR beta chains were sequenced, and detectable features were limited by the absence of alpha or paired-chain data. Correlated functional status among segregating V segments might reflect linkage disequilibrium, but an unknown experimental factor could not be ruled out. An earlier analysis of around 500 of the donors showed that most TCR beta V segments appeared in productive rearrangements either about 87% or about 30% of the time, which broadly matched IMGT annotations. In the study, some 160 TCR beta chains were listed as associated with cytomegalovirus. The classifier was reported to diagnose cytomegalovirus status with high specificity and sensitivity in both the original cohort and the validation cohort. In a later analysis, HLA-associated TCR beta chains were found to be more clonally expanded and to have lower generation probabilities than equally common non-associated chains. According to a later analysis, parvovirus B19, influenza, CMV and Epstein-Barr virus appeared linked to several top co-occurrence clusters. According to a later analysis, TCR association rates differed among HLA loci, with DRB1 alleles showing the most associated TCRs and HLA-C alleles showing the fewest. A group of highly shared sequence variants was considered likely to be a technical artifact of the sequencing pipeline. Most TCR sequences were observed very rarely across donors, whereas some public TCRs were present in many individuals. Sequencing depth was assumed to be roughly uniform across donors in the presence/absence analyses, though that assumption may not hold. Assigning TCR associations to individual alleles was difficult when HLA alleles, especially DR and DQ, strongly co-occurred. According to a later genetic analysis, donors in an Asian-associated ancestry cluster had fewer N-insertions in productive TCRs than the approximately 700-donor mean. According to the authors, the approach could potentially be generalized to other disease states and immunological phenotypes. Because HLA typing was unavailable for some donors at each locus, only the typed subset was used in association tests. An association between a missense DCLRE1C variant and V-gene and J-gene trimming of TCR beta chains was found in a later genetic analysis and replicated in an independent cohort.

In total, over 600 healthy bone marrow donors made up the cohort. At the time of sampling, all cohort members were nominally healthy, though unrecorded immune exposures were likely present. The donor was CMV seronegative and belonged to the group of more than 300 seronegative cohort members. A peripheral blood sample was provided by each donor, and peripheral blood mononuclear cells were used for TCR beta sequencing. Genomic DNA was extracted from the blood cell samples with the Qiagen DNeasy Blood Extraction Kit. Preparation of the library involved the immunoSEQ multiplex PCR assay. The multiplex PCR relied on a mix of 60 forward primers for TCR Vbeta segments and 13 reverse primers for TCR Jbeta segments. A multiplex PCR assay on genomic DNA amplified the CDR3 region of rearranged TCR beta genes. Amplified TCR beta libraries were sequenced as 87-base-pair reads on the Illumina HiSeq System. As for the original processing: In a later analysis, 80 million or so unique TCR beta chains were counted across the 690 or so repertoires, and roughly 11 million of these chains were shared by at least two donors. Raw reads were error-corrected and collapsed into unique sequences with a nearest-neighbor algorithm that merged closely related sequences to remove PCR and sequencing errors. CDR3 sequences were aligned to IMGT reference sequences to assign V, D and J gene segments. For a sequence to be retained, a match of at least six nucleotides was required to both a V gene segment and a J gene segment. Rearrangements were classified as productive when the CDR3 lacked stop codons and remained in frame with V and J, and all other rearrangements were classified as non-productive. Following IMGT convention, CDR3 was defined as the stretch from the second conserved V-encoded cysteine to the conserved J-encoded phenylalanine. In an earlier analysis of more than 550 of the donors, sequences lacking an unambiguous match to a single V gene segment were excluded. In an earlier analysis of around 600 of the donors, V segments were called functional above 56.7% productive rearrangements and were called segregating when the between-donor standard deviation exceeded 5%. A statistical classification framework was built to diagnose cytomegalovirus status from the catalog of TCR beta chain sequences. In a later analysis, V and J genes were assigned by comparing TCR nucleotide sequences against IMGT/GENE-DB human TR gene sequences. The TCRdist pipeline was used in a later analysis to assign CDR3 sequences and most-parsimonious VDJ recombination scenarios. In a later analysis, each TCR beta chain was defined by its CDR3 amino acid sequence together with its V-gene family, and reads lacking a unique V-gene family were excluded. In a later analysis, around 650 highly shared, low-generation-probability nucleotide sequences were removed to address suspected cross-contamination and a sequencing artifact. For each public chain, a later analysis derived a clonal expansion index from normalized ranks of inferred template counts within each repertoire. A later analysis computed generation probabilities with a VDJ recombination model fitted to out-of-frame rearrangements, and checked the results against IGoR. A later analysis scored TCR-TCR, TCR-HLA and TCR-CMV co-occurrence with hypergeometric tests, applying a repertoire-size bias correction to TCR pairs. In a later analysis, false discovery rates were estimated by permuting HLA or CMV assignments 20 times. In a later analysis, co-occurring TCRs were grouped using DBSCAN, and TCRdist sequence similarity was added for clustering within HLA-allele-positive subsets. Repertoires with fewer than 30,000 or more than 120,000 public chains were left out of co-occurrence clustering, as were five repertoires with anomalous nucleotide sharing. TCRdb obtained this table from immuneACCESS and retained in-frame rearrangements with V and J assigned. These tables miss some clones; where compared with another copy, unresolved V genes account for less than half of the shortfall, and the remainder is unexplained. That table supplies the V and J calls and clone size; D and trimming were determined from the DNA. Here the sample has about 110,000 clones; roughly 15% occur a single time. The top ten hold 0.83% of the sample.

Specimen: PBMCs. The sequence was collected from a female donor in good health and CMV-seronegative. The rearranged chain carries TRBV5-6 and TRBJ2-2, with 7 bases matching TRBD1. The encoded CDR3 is CASSLGQGAGELFF. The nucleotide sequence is TGTGCCAGCAGCTTGGGACAGGGAGCCGGGGAGCTGTTTTTT.